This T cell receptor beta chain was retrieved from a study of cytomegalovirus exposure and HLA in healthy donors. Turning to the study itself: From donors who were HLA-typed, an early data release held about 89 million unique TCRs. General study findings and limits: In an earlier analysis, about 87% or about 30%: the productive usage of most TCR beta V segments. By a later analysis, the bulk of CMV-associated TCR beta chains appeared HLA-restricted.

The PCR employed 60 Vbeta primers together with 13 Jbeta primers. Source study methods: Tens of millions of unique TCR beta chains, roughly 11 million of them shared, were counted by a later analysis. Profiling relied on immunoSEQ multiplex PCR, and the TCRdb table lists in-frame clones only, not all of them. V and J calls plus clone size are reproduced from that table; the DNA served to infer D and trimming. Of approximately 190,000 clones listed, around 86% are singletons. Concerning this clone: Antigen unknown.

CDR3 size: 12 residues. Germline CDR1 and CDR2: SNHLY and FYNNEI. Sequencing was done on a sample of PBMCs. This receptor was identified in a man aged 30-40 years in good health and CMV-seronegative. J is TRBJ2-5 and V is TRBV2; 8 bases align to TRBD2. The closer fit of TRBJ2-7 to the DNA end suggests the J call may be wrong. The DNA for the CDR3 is TGTGCCAGCACGGGGGGGTCCTACGAGCAGTACTTC. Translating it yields CASTGGSYEQYF.